Here is one T cell receptor (beta chain) with its context. What it binds is not known. These data originate in a study of blood T cells in healthy people across ages. Study-level findings and limits: Age advanced and TCR beta diversity per million T cells fell, roughly linearly.

The CDR3 covers 14 residues. Using a J-beta primer mix together with a sample-barcoded 5' primer, a second PCR was run for roughly 6 to 11 cycles. TCRdb called the 5' RACE reads again in MiXCR, with one record for every CDR3 protein. The sample has some 880,000 distinct CDR3 sequences; 30% to 45% are singletons. The receptor's source is a man aged 18 to 29 in good health. This rearrangement joins TRBV21-1 to TRBJ1-5. TRBV21-1 is a recognized pseudogene. The sequenced sample consisted of blood. The CDR3 DNA reads TGTGCCAGCAGCAACCAGAACCGCAATCAGCCCCAGCATTTT. Its translation: CASSNQNRNQPQHF.